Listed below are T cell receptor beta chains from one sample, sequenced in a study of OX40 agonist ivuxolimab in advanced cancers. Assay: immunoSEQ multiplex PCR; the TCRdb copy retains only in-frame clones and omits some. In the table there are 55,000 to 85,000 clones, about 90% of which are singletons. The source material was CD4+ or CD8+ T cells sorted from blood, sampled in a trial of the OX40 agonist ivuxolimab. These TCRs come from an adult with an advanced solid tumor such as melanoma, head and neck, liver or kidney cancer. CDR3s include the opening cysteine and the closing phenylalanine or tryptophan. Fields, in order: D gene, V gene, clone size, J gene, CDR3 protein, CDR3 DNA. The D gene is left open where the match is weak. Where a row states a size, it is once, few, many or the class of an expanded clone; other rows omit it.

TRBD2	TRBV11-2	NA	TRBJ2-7	CASTTLAGSSYEQYF	TGTGCCAGCACCACTCTAGCGGGAAGCTCCTACGAGCAGTACTTC
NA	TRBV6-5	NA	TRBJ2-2	CASSYIGTTGELFF	TGTGCCAGCAGTTACATAGGGACCACCGGGGAGCTGTTTTTT
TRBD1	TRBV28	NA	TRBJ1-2	CASSFPSTGLYGYTF	TGTGCCAGCAGTTTTCCTTCGACAGGGCTTTATGGCTACACCTTC
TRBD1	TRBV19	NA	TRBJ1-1	CASSPGQGRDTEAFF	TGTGCCAGTAGTCCGGGACAGGGAAGGGACACTGAAGCTTTCTTT
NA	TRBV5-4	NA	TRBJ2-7	CASSLGTATTYEQYF	TGTGCCAGCAGCTTAGGTACAGCGACAACCTACGAGCAGTACTTC
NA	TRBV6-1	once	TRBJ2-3	CASAAIGTRRDTQYF	TGTGCCAGCGCCGCAATAGGGACCCGAAGAGATACGCAGTATTTT
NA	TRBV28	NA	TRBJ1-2	CASSLGGARNYGYTF	TGTGCCAGCTCTCTTGGGGGGGCCCGGAACTATGGCTACACCTTC
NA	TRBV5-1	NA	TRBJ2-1	CASSWLQAGMYNEQFF	TGCGCCAGCAGCTGGCTACAGGCGGGCATGTACAATGAGCAGTTCTTC
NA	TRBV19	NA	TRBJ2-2	CASSAGLLGAGELFF	TGTGCCAGTAGTGCGGGCCTCCTGGGGGCCGGGGAGCTGTTTTTT
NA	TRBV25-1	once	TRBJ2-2	CASGQVATGELFF	TGTGCCAGTGGTCAGGTCGCCACCGGGGAGCTGTTTTTT
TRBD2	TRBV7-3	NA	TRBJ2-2	CASSLTQTTSGRRAGTGELFF	TGTGCCAGCAGCTTAACCCAAACGACTAGCGGGAGAAGGGCGGGGACCGGGGAGCTGTTTTTT
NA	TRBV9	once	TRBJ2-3	CASSGWTVSTDTQYF	TGTGCCAGCAGCGGGTGGACAGTAAGCACAGATACGCAGTATTTT
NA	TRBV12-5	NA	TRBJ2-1	CASGLQGGWYNEQFF	TGTGCTAGTGGTTTGCAGGGGGGTTGGTACAATGAGCAGTTCTTC
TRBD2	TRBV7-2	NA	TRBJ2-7	CASSSFREGEQYF	TGTGCCAGCAGCTCTTTTAGGGAGGGCGAGCAGTACTTC
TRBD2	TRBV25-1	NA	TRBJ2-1	CASRPDWGLAGNNEQFF	TGTGCCAGCAGACCTGATTGGGGACTAGCGGGGAACAATGAGCAGTTCTTC
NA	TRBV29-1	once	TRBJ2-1	CSVDGMYNEQFF	TGCAGCGTTGACGGGATGTACAATGAGCAGTTCTTC
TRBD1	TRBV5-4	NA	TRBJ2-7	CASSYDRGEQYF	TGTGCCAGCAGCTACGACAGGGGCGAGCAGTACTTC
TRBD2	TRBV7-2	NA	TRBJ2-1	CASSSGTSGSYEQFF	TGTGCCAGCAGCTCCGGGACTAGCGGGAGCTATGAGCAGTTCTTC
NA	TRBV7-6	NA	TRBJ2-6	CASSLDVRTPSSGANVLTF	TGTGCCAGCAGCTTAGATGTGCGGACTCCTAGCTCTGGGGCCAACGTCCTGACTTTC
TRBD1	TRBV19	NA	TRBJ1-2	CASTNTPGQGSRGYTF	TGTGCCAGTACCAATACCCCGGGACAGGGATCGAGGGGCTACACCTTC
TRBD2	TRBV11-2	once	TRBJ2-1	CASSLTSGRTHNEQFF	TGTGCCAGCAGCTTGACTAGCGGGAGGACCCACAATGAGCAGTTCTTC
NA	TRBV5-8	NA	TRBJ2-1	CASSLGGARDWYNEQFF	TGTGCCAGCAGCTTGGGGGGGGCCAGGGACTGGTACAATGAGCAGTTCTTC
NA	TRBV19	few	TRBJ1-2	CASKRDIGYTF	TGTGCCAGCAAGAGGGACATTGGCTACACCTTC
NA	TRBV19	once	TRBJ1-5	CASSAPQSGGAGQPQHF	TGTGCCAGTAGTGCCCCCCAAAGCGGGGGCGCAGGACAGCCCCAGCATTTT
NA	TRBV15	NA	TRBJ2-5	CATSRVQAFETQYF	TGTGCCACCAGCAGGGTACAGGCATTCGAGACCCAGTACTTC
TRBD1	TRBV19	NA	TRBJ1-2	CASSILEGQGSGYTF	TGTGCCAGTAGTATTTTAGAGGGACAGGGAAGCGGCTACACCTTC
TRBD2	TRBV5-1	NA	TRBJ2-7	CASSRRGEPYEQYF	TGCGCCAGCAGCCGCCGGGGGGAACCTTACGAGCAGTACTTC
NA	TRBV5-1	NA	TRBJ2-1	CASSPGPRQFF	TGCGCCAGCAGCCCTGGACCCCGACAGTTCTTC
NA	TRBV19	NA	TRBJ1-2	CASGSYGYTF	TGTGCTTCAGGCAGCTATGGCTACACCTTC
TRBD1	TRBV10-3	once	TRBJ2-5	CAIRGTVGETQYF	TGTGCCATCAGGGGGACAGTCGGAGAGACCCAGTACTTC
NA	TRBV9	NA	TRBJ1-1	CASSVSVNTEAFF	TGTGCCAGCAGCGTAAGCGTGAACACTGAAGCTTTCTTT
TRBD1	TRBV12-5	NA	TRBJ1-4	CASGLGQGSTNEKLFF	TGTGCTAGTGGCTTGGGACAGGGATCAACTAATGAAAAACTGTTTTTT
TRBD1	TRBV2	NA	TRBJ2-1	CASSRGLRLNNEQFF	TGTGCCAGTTCCAGGGGGCTACGACTCAACAATGAGCAGTTCTTC
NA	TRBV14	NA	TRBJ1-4	CASSQDRDGGLKLFF	TGTGCCAGCAGCCAAGACCGGGACGGAGGCCTCAAACTGTTTTTT
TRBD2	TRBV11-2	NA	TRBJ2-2	CASSRWTSGSRTGELFF	TGTGCCAGCAGCCGGTGGACTAGCGGGAGTAGGACCGGGGAGCTGTTTTTT
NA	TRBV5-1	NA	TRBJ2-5	CASSVTGTPGETQYF	TGCGCCAGCAGCGTAACCGGGACGCCAGGGGAGACCCAGTACTTC
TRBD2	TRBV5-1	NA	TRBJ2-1	CASRPLTSGRAHEQFF	TGCGCCAGCCGACCCTTGACTAGCGGGAGGGCCCATGAGCAGTTCTTC
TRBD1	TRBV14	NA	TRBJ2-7	CASSQDLWDRVYEQYF	TGTGCCAGCAGCCAAGATCTCTGGGACAGGGTGTACGAGCAGTACTTC
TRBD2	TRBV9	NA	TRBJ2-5	CASSVGGSTGGRETQYF	TGTGCCAGCAGCGTAGGGGGTTCGACGGGAGGGCGCGAGACCCAGTACTTC
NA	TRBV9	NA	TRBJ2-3	CASSVEGDPRGADTQYF	TGTGCCAGCAGCGTAGAGGGGGACCCCCGGGGGGCAGATACGCAGTATTTT